This T cell receptor beta chain was identified in a study of blood T cell repertoires in COVID-19. Study information: Sources were T cells, B-cell-depleted T cells, or PBMCs; the material itself was cDNA or gDNA.

Profiled with immunoSEQ multiplex PCR; TCRdb holds only in-frame clones, not every one. The table shows 25,000 to 35,000 clones, with 65% to 90% occurring only once. V shed 5 bases and J 6 bases; nucleotides not matched to a gene: 9. In germline, CDR1 is SGHDN, CDR2 FVKESK. This CDR3 region has 14 residues. The chain links TRBV14 to TRBJ1-2; the match to TRBD1 covers 7 bases. The receptor comes from a man in his 70s with active COVID-19. The sequenced sample was peripheral blood. Here the CDR3 DNA reads TGTGCCAGCAGCGAGACAGGGCGGTTGGATGGCTACACCTTC. Translating it yields CASSETGRLDGYTF.